This TCR beta chain comes out of a study of T-cell reconstitution after alpha-beta-depleted transplantation in children (TCRdb year 2016). Regarding the complete study: Using TCR repertoire profiling, the study quantitatively followed how T-cell immune reconstitution unfolded in children after TCRalphabeta/CD19-depleted allogeneic hematopoietic cell transplantation.

Broad study findings and their caveats: The apparently early alphabetaT-cell count recovery about two months after transplant was reportedly dependent on only several hundred rapidly expanded clones derived from non-depleted graft cells. In some patients, the high TCRbeta diversity seen at day 60 was put down to recipient T cells and intrathymic progenitors that had survived conditioning. Hyperexpanded clone frequencies declined over subsequent months; after one year, T-cell counts and TCRbeta diversity were mostly attributed to newly produced T cells.

The germline V gene specifies SGHAT as CDR1 and FQNNGV as CDR2. Measured from the cysteine to the phenylalanine, the CDR3 is 15 residues long. The CDR3 DNA has 45 bases and is translated from base 1. Trimming leaves V shorter by 4 bases and J shorter by 6 bases, with the junction holding 5 bases beyond the gene matches. What this sample's treatment or condition label stands for: allogeneic hematopoietic cell transplantation with graft depleted of TCRalphabeta T cells and CD19 B cells. The transplant recipients were children given TCRalphabeta/CD19-depleted allogeneic hematopoietic cell grafts. Only a few counts were recorded for this clonotype. The clone's antigen remains unknown. Qualities for individual bases were not recorded, and no much larger clone is one base off. The library relied on PCR. TCRdb lists the instrument as Illumina HiSeq 2500. To normalize quantification of the TCRbeta repertoire, the TCR libraries were built with molecular barcoding that relied on unique molecular identifiers. TCRdb ran its own pipeline on the public reads, namely fastp trimming at Q25 and MiXCR clone calling, and kept in-frame beta chains. Duplicate CDR3 protein sequences are folded into a single record with the most common DNA and genes. The sample profile shows 400,000 to 550,000 distinct CDR3 sequences; roughly a tenth of them were found once. The ten most abundant clones make up around 2.2% of the sample.

The starting material was PBMCs, obtained before TCRalphabeta/CD19-depleted stem cell transplant. This clonotype originated in a child aged 2 to 10 with inherited bone marrow failure, due to receive a stem cell transplant. The receptor chain draws on TRBV11-2 and TRBJ2-7; a stretch of 14 junction bases matches TRBD2. The sequenced DNA: TGTGCCAGCAGCTCTACGACTAGCGGGAGGGGCGAGCAGTACTTC. It encodes CASSSTTSGRGEQYF.